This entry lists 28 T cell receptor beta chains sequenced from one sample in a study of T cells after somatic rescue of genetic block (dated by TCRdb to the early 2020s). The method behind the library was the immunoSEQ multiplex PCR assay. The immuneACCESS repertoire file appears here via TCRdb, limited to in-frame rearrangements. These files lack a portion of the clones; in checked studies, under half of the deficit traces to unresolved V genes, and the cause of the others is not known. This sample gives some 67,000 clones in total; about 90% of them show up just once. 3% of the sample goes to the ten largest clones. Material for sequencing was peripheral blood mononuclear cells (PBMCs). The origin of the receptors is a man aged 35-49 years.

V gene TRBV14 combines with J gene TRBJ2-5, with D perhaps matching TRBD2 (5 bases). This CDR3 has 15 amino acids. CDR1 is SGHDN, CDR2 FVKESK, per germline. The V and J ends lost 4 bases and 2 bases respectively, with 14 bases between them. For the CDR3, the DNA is TGTGCCAGCAGCCGGGGAGCAGTTTTTCAAGAGACCCAGTACTTC. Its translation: CASSRGAVFQETQYF.

The CDR3 spells CASSERTSGSTDTQYF. The CDR3 nucleotides are TGTGCCAGCAGTGAAAGGACTAGCGGGAGTACAGATACGCAGTATTTT. The chain has TRBV2 and TRBJ2-3, with 13 nucleotides matching TRBD2. The CDR3 has 16 residues. From germline, CDR1 is SNHLY and CDR2 FYNNEI. The V segment lost 2 bases and the J segment 3 bases; nucleotides outside the gene matches: 2.

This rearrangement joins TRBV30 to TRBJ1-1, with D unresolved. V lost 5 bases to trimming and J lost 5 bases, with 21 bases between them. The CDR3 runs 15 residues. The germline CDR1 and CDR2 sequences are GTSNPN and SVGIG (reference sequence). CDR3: CAWVREREIRTEAFF. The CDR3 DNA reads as TGTGCCTGGGTTAGAGAGCGGGAGATAAGGACTGAAGCTTTCTTT.

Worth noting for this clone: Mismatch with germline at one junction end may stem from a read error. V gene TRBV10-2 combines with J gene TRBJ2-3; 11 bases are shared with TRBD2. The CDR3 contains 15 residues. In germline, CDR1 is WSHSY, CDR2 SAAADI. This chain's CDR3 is CASLTSGVSTDMQYF. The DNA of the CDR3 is TGCGCCAGCCTGACTAGCGGGGTTAGCACAGATATGCAGTATTTT.

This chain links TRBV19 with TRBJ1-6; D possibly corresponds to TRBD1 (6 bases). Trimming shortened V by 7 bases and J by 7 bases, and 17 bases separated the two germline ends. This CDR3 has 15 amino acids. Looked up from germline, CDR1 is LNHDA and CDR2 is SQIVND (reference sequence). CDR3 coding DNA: TGTGCCAGTACTTGGGGGCCAAATGGGAATTCACCCCTCCACTTT. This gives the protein CASTWGPNGNSPLHF.

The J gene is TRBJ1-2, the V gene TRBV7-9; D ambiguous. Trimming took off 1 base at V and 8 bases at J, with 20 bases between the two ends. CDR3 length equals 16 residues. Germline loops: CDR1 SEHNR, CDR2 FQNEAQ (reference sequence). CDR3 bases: TGTGCCAGCAGCTTAGTATCCCCAGGCGAAGGGATCGGCTACACCTTC. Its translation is CASSLVSPGEGIGYTF.

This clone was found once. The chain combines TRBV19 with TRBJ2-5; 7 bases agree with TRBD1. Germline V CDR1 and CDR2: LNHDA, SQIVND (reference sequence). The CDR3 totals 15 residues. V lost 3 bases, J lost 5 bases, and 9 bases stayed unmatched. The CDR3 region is CASSMGTAQGETQYF. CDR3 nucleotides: TGTGCCAGTAGTATGGGGACAGCTCAAGGGGAGACCCAGTACTTC.

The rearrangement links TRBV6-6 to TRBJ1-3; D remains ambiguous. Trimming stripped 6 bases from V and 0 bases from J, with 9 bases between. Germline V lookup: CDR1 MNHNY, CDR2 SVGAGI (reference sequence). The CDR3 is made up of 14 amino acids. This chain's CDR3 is CASSIQSSGNTIYF. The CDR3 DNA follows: TGTGCCAGCAGCATACAGAGCTCTGGAAACACCATATATTTT.

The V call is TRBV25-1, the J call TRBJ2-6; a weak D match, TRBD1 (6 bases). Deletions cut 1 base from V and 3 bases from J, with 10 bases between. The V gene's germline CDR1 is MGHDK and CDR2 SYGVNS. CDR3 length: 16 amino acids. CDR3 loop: CASSESQGRGANVLTF. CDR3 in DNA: TGTGCCAGCAGTGAATCTCAGGGGCGTGGGGCCAACGTCCTGACTTTC. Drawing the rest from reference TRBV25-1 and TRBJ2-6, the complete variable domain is EADIYQTPRYLVIGTGKKITLECSQTMGHDKMYWYQQDPGMELHLIHYSYGVNSTEKGDLSSESTVSRIRTEHFPLTLESARPSHTSQYLCASSESQGRGANVLTFGAGSRLTVL.

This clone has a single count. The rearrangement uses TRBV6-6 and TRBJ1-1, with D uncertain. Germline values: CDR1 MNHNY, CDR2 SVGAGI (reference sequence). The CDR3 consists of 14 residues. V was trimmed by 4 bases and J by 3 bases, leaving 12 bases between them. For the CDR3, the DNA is TGTGCCAGCAGTTCCGTTAGACTTGACACTGAAGCTTTCTTT. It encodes CASSSVRLDTEAFF.

The chain's CDR3 is CASRTGADYGYTF. DNA of the CDR3: TGTGCCAGCAGGACAGGCGCTGACTATGGCTACACCTTC. The J gene is TRBJ1-2, the V gene TRBV6-1, with D maybe TRBD1 (6 bases). Trimming pared 6 bases from V and 3 bases from J, leaving 11 bases between. Germline CDR1 is MNHNS and CDR2 is SASEGT. The CDR3 is made up of 13 amino acids.

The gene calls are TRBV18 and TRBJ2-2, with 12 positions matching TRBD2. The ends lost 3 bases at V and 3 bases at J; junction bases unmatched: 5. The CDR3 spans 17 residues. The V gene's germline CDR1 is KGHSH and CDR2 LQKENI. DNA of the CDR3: TGTGCCAGCTCACCCAGGACTAGCGGGATTGACACCGGGGAGCTGTTTTTT. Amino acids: CASSPRTSGIDTGELFF. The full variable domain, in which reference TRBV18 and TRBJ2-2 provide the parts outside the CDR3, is NAGVMQNPRHLVRRRGQEARLRCSPMKGHSHVYWYRQLPEEGLKFMVYLQKENIIDESGMPKERFSAEFPKEGPSILRIQQVVRGDSAAYFCASSPRTSGIDTGELFFGEGSRLTVL.

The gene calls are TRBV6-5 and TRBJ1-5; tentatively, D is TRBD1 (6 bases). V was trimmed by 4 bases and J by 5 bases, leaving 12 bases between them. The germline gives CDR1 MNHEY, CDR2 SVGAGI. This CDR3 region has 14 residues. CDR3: CASSSRGFDQPQHF. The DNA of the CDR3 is TGTGCCAGCAGTTCCAGGGGTTTTGATCAGCCCCAGCATTTT.

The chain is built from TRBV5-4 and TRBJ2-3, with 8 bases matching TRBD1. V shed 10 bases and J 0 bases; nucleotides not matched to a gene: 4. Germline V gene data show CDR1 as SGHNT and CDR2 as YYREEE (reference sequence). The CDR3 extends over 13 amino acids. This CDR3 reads CAGQGPSTDTQYF. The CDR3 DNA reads TGTGCCGGACAGGGCCCTAGCACAGATACGCAGTATTTT.

The CDR3 region has the DNA TGTGCCAGCAGTGAAGGGGCAGGGGTTGGCTACACCTTC. Translating gives CASSEGAGVGYTF. This chain uses TRBV2 with TRBJ1-2; D possibly corresponds to TRBD1 (6 bases). The ends were cut back, 1 base at V and 7 bases at J, with 10 bases in the middle. The CDR3 runs to 13 residues. The germline V gene has CDR1 SNHLY and CDR2 FYNNEI.

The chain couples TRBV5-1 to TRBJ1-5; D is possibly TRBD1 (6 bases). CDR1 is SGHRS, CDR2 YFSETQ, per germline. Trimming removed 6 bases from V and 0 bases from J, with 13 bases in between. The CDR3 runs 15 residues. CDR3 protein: CASKKGGDSNQPQHF. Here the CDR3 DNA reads TGCGCCAGCAAAAAGGGGGGAGATAGCAATCAGCCCCAGCATTTT.

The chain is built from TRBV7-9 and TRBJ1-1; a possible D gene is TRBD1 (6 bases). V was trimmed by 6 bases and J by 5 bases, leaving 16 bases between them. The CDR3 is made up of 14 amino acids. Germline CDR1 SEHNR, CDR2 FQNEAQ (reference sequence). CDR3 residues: CASSPQGDRTEAFF. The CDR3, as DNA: TGTGCCAGCAGTCCACAGGGCGATCGGACTGAAGCTTTCTTT. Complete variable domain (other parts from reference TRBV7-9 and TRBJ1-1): DTGVSQNPRHKITKRGQNVTFRCDPISEHNRLYWYRQTLGQGPEFLTYFQNEAQLEKSRLLSDRFSAERPKGSFSTLEIQRTEQGDSAMYLCASSPQGDRTEAFFGQGTRLTVV.

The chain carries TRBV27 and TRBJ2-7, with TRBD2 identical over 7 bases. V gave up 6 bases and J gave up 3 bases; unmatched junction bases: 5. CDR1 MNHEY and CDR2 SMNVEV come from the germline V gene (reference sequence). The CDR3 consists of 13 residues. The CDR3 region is CASSPGRGYEQYF. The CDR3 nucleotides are TGTGCCAGCAGCCCAGGGAGGGGCTACGAGCAGTACTTC.

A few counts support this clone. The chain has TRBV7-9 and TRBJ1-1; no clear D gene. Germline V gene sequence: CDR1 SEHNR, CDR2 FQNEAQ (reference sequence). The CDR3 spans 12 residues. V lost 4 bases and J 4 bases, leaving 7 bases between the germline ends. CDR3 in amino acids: CASSSSATEAFF. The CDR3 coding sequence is TGTGCCAGCAGCTCCTCAGCCACTGAAGCTTTCTTT.

The chain's CDR3 is CASTEWGHFNSPLHF. For the CDR3, the DNA is TGTGCCAGCACCGAATGGGGACATTTTAATTCACCCCTCCACTTT. This sequence joins TRBV6-1 and TRBJ1-6; perhaps TRBD1 as D (6 bases). Germline V CDR1 and CDR2: MNHNS, SASEGT. CDR3 size: 15 residues. V shed 7 bases and J shed 6 bases, with 16 bases lying between them.

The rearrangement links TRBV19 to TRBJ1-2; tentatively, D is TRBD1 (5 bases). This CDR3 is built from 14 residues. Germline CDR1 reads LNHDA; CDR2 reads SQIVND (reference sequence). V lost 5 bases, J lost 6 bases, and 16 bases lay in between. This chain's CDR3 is CASSVQGVFHGYTF. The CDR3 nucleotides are TGTGCCAGTAGTGTTCAGGGAGTCTTTCATGGCTACACCTTC. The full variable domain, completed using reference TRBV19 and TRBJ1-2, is DGGITQSPKYLFRKEGQNVTLSCEQNLNHDAMYWYRQDPGQGLRLIYYSQIVNDFQKGDIAEGYSVSREKKESFPLTVTSAQKNPTAFYLCASSVQGVFHGYTFGSGTRLTVV.

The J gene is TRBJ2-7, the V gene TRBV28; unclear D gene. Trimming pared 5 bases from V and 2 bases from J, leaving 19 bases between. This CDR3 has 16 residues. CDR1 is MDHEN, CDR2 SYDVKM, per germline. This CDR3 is CASSPRPIDGTYEQYF. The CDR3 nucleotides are TGTGCCAGCAGTCCCCGGCCGATAGACGGAACCTACGAGCAGTACTTC.

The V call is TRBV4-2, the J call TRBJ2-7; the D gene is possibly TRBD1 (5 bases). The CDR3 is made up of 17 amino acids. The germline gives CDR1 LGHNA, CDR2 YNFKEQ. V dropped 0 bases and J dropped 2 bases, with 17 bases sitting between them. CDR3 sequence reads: CASSQDQSRAGTYEQYF. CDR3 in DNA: TGTGCCAGCAGCCAAGATCAGTCCAGGGCCGGAACCTACGAGCAGTACTTC.

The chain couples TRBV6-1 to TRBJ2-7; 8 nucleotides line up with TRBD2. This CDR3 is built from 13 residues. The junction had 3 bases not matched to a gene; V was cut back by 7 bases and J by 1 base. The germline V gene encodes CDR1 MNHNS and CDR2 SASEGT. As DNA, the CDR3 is TGTGCCAGCACCGTAGCGGGGTCCTACGAGCAGTACTTC. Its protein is CASTVAGSYEQYF.

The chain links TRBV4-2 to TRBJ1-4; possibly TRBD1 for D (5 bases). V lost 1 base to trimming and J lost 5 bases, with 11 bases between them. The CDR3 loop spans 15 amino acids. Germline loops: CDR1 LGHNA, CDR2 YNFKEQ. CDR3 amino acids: CASSQGFGDNEKLFF. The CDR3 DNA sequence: TGTGCCAGCAGCCAAGGATTCGGGGACAATGAAAAACTGTTTTTT.

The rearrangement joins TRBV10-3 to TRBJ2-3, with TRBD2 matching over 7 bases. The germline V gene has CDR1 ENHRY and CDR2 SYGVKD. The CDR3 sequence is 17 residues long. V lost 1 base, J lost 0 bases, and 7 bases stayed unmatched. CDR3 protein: CAISEFGLAASTDTQYF. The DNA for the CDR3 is TGTGCCATCAGTGAGTTCGGGCTAGCGGCTAGCACAGATACGCAGTATTTT.

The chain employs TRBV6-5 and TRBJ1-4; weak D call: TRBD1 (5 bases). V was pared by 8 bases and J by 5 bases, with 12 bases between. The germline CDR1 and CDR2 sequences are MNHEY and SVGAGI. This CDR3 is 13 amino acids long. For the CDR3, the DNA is TGTGCCAGCTCCGACAGCTTAAATGAAAAACTGTTTTTT. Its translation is CASSDSLNEKLFF.

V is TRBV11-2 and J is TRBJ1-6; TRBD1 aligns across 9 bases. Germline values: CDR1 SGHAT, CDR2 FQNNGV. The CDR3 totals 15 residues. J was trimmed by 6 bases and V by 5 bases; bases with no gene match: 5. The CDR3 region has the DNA TGTGCCAGCAGCCCCCTGGGACAGGGTAATTCACCCCTCCACTTT. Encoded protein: CASSPLGQGNSPLHF.